This T cell receptor (beta chain) was sequenced for a study of ipilimumab plus nivolumab after autologous stem cell transplantation (dated by TCRdb to about 2021). A note on the overall study: The median number of doses received by trial patients was roughly five for ipilimumab and about 8 for nivolumab. The DLBCL cohort included primary refractory and relapsed disease, with 18-month progression-free survival of about 86% and 27% respectively. Patients in the trial were undergoing autologous transplant and had high-risk diffuse large B cell lymphoma, mature T cell lymphoma, or multiple myeloma. The intent-to-treat population of the trial was made up of thirty-five patients.

Checkpoint therapy was initiated 14 to 28 days after autologous transplant, and ipilimumab was administered at 1 mg/kg intravenously on day 1 of selected weeks. Patients received nivolumab at 3 mg/kg intravenously on day 1 of weeks 1, 4, 7, 10, and every two weeks through week 26. This Phase Ib clinical trial tested ipilimumab plus nivolumab, a combined checkpoint inhibition, as consolidation after autologous stem cell transplantation. Comment on this clone: Its antigen has not been determined. No base-level quality is on record; no much larger clone is a single base apart.

Results and caveats for the whole study, not just this receptor: Per the authors, a biologic rationale for further study of the post-transplant checkpoint inhibition approach was offered by T cell receptor repertoire, regulatory T cell phenotype and gut microbiota profiles. The authors concluded that, as post-transplant consolidation, combined checkpoint inhibition appeared tolerable.

V loses 4 bases of germline sequence and J loses 2 bases, and the interval between the two ends is 4 bases. CDR1 and CDR2, looked up from the germline V gene, are WSHSY and SAAADI. The CDR3, cysteine through phenylalanine, is 12 amino acids long. Left in the record is the CDR3 DNA by itself, 36 bases read in frame from the first base. The method behind the library was the immunoSEQ multiplex PCR assay. TCRdb took this table from immuneACCESS and kept in-frame rearrangements with V and J called. Such tables lack part of the clones; where checked against another copy, unresolved V genes explain under half of the gap, and the rest is unexplained. The sample table contains some 25,000 clones; only one count was recorded for 70% to 90% of them. The ten largest clones capture roughly 5% of the sample.

The chain joins TRBV10-2 to TRBJ2-3; no confident D gene assignment can be made. The clonotype was recovered from a male donor with diffuse large B-cell lymphoma. The sample consisted of PBMCs, taken in a trial of ipilimumab plus nivolumab as post-transplant consolidation. CDR3 reads: CASSAFTDTQYF. The DNA is as follows: TGCGCCAGCAGTGCGTTCACAGATACGCAGTATTTT.